The 8 T cell receptor beta chains given below trace back to one sample, sequenced in a study of tumor-infiltrating lymphocytes in oesophageal squamous cell carcinoma. TCRdb analysed the PCR reads with MiXCR anew, one entry per CDR3 protein. Of 15,000 to 20,000 distinct CDR3 sequences in the sample, roughly 40% were seen once. Input material: normal esophageal tissue next to the tumor. These receptors originate from a female donor with esophageal squamous cell carcinoma.

In its sample, this clonotype was seen many times. This chain joins TRBV20-1 and TRBJ2-7; unclear D gene. Germline loops: CDR1 DFQATT, CDR2 SNEGSKA (reference sequence). Trimming stripped 0 bases from V and 4 bases from J, with 7 bases between. This CDR3 is 12 amino acids long. CDR3 in amino acids: CSAREADYEQYF. The DNA of the CDR3 is TGCAGTGCTAGAGAGGCAGATTACGAGCAGTACTTC.

By sample share, this clonotype is medium-sized. The chain joins TRBV7-3 to TRBJ2-1; D unresolved. Germline lookup yields CDR1 SGHTA and CDR2 FQGTGA. Trimming removed 1 base from V and 5 bases from J, with 6 bases in between. CDR3 length: 13 amino acids. Written as DNA, the CDR3 is TGTGCCAGCAGCTTAAACAGAGACAATGAGCAGTTCTTC. It is translated as CASSLNRDNEQFF.

A note on this clonotype: The conserved closing phenylalanine or tryptophan is absent in this CDR3, likely reflecting a read error. The DNA is left out, because the CDR3 cannot be placed on it with certainty; the CDR3 is given as TCRdb lists it. The V call is TRBV7-6, the J call TRBJ2-6; the D call of TRBD1 is as the table states it, not checked on the DNA. Germline V gene sequence: CDR1 SGHVS, CDR2 FNYEAQ. The CDR3 length equals 10 residues, ends included. CDR3 protein: CASSLGGWGT.

The chain is built from TRBV6-2 or TRBV6-3 and TRBJ1-1, with TRBD1 as a possible D gene (6 bases). The CDR3 is 15 amino acids. CDR1 and CDR2 (germline): MNHEY, SVGEGT. Trimming left V 6 bases short and J 1 base short, with 15 bases between. The DNA of the CDR3 is TGTGCCAGCAGGAGGAATGACAGGAGGAACACTGAAGCTTTCTTT. Protein product: CASRRNDRRNTEAFF.

This chain uses TRBV6-1 with TRBJ1-2; the D gene is possibly TRBD1 (6 bases). Trimming removed 7 bases from V and 4 bases from J, with 19 bases in between. Germline assignment: CDR1 MNHNS and CDR2 SASEGT. There are 15 residues in the CDR3. CDR3 sequence: CASTYEGGVSYGYTF. Written as DNA, the CDR3 is TGTGCCAGCACCTACGAGGGGGGGGTTAGCTATGGCTACACCTTC.

This chain joins TRBV9 and TRBJ1-5; TRBD1 matches at 10 bases. This CDR3 has 15 residues. The J segment lost 0 bases and the V segment lost 4 bases, leaving 1 base of the junction unmatched. Germline values: CDR1 SGDLS, CDR2 YYNGEE. The CDR3 sequence: CASSRQGASNQPQHF. CDR3 in DNA: TGTGCCAGCAGCAGACAGGGGGCTAGCAATCAGCCCCAGCATTTT.

The chain is built from TRBV7-4 and TRBJ2-5; 10 bases map to TRBD2. Germline V lookup: CDR1 SGHVT, CDR2 SQSDAQ. Unmatched junction bases numbered 7, after V lost 5 bases and J lost 4 bases. This CDR3 spans 15 amino acids. CDR3 nucleotide sequence: TGTGCCAGCAGCACTCTAGCGGGAGTCGGAGAGACCCAGTACTTC. It codes for CASSTLAGVGETQYF.

This clonotype was counted at least ten times. The V gene is TRBV27, the J gene TRBJ2-1, with TRBD1 identical over 11 bases. The CDR3 totals 15 residues. Germline V gene data show CDR1 as MNHEY and CDR2 as SMNVEV (reference sequence). The junction had 5 bases not matched to a gene; V was cut back by 3 bases and J by 7 bases. The CDR3 loop is CASSFIGTGGNEQFF. The CDR3 nucleotides are TGTGCCAGCAGTTTCATCGGGACAGGGGGTAATGAGCAGTTCTTC.